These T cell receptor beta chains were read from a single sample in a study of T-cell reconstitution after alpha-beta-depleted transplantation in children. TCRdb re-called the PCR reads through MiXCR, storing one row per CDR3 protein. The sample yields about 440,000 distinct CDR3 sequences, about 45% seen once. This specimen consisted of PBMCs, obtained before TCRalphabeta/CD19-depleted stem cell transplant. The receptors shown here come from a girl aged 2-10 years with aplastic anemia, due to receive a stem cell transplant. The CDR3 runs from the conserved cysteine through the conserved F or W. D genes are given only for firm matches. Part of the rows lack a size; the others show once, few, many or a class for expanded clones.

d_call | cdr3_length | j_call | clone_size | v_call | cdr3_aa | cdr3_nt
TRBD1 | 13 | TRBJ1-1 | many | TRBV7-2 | CASSLDRGSEAFF | TGTGCCAGCAGCTTGGACAGGGGAAGTGAAGCTTTCTTT
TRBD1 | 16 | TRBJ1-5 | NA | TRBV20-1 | CSARGQVMVGNQPQHF | TGCAGTGCTAGGGGACAGGTTATGGTCGGCAATCAGCCCCAGCATTTT
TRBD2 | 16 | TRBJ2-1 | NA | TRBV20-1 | CSARSLLAGERNEQFF | TGCAGTGCTAGGTCCCTCCTAGCGGGAGAAAGGAATGAGCAGTTCTTC
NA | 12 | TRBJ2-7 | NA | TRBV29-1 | CSVVDIDYEQYF | TGCAGCGTCGTTGACATTGACTACGAGCAGTACTTC
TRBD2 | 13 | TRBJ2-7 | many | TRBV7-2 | CASSLTGGYEQYF | TGTGCCAGCAGCTTAACGGGGGGCTACGAGCAGTACTTC
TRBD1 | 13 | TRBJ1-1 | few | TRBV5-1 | CASSLTEQGRTFF | TGCGCCAGCAGCTTGACGGAACAGGGGAGGACTTTCTTT
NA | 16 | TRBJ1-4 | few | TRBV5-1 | CASSLGAVLLGEKLFF | TGCGCCAGCAGCTTGGGGGCCGTTTTACTAGGTGAAAAACTGTTTTTT
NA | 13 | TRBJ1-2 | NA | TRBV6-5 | CASSYSGTYGYTF | TGTGCCAGCAGTTACTCAGGCACCTATGGCTACACCTTC
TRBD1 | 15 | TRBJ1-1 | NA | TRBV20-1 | CSAKYLGQMNTEAFF | TGCAGTGCTAAATATCTGGGACAGATGAACACTGAAGCTTTCTTT
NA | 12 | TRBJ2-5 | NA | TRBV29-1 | CSVDRQQETQYF | TGCAGCGTTGATAGGCAGCAAGAGACCCAGTACTTC
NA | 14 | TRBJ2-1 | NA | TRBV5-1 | CATKGTISYNEQFF | TGCGCCACCAAAGGGACGATCTCCTACAATGAGCAGTTCTTC
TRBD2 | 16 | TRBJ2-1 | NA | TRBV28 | CASSLLRASGYNEQFF | TGTGCCAGCAGTTTATTACGGGCTAGCGGGTACAATGAGCAGTTCTTC
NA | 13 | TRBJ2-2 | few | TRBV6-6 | CASRLGGAGELFF | TGTGCCAGCAGGCTTGGGGGTGCCGGGGAGCTGTTTTTT
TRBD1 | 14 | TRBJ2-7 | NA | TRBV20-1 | CSARPGQRLYEQYF | TGCAGTGCCAGACCGGGACAGAGATTGTACGAGCAGTACTTC
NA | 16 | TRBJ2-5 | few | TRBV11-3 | CASSLGVGSGEETQYF | TGTGCCAGCAGCTTAGGGGTGGGGTCAGGGGAAGAGACCCAGTACTTC
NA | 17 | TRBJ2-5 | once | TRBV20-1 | CSARGGDSGRGQETQYF | TGCAGTGCTAGGGGGGGGGATTCAGGCAGGGGGCAAGAGACCCAGTACTTC
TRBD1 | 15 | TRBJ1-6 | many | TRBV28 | CASSWTGSYNSPLHF | TGTGCCAGCAGTTGGACAGGCTCCTATAATTCACCCCTCCACTTT
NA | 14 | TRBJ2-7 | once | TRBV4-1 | CASSQDGTTWEQYF | TGCGCCAGCAGCCAAGACGGGACGACGTGGGAGCAGTACTTC
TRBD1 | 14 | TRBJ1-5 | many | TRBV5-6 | CASSFGTAYQPQHF | TGTGCCAGCAGCTTCGGGACAGCGTATCAGCCCCAGCATTTT